This T cell receptor (beta chain) derives from a study of regulatory dendritic cells for organ transplantation. Allogeneic regulatory or mature dendritic cells were co-cultured for roughly five days with CFSE-labeled sorted T cells at 1:10. Data came from immunoSEQ multiplex PCR; TCRdb stores just in-frame clones and leaves some out. The table lists about 7,800 clones, around 70% of them singletons, with roughly 4% in the top ten. Comment on this clone: Its antigen is undetermined.

V was clipped by 6 bases and J by 3 bases, with 10 bases between them. The CDR3 extends over 13 amino acids. In germline, CDR1 is MNHEY, CDR2 SVGAGI. Input material: memory CD4+ T cells from blood cultured with dendritic cells. Subset described: CD45RO+ memory T cells. The chain uses TRBV6-5 and TRBJ2-3, with a weak D call TRBD1 (6 bases). The clonotype originates from a human donor in good health. CDR3 protein: CASRQGSTDTQYF. In DNA form, the CDR3 reads TGTGCCAGCAGACAGGGATCGACAGATACGCAGTATTTT.